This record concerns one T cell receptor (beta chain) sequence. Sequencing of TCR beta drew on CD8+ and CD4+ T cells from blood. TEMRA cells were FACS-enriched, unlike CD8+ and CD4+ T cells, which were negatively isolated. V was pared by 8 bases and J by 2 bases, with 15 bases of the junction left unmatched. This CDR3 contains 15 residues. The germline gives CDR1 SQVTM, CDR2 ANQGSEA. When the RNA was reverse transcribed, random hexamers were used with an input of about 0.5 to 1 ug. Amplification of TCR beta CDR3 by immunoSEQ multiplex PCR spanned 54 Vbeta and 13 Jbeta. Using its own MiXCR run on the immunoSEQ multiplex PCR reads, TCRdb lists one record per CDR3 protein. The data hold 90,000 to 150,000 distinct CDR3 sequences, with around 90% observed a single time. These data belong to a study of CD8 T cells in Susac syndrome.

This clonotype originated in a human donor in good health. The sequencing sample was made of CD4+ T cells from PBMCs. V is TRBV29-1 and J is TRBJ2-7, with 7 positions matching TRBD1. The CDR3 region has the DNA TGCAGCTGTATATCTCCGGACAGGAGAGCCTACGAGCAGTACTTC. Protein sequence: CSCISPDRRAYEQYF.